A selection of T cell receptor beta chains follows, all from one sample in a study of beta chain features in type 1 diabetes. Libraries were prepared by immunoSEQ multiplex PCR; TCRdb keeps only in-frame clonotypes and omits some of them. The data hold roughly 230,000 clones, with around 10% observed a single time. Sequences were obtained from naive CD4+ T cells from blood. These receptors were taken from a woman aged 18-30 years in good health. Both conserved end residues are part of each CDR3. Fields, in order: J gene, V gene, clone size, CDR3 length, D gene, CDR3 protein, CDR3 DNA. D genes are given only for firm matches. A clone size is listed for some rows: how often the clone was seen (once, few, many), or a class if it is expanded.

TRBJ2-7 TRBV10-1 . 13 . CASSEGRDYEQYF TGCGCCAGCAGTGAGGGCAGGGATTACGAGCAGTACTTC
TRBJ2-1 TRBV5-4 few 18 TRBD2 CASSPRSVGLAGKNEQFF TGTGCCAGCAGCCCCCGGTCGGTGGGACTAGCGGGGAAGAATGAGCAGTTCTTC
TRBJ2-1 TRBV6-1 . 12 TRBD2 CASRLVAGVLFF TGTGCCAGCAGGCTAGTAGCGGGAGTACTGTTCTTC
TRBJ2-7 TRBV19 few 15 . CASSISNGQSYEQYF TGTGCCAGTAGTATATCCAATGGACAGAGCTACGAGCAGTACTTC
TRBJ1-2 TRBV27 few 15 TRBD1 CASSLEGGQKHGYTF TGTGCCAGCAGTTTAGAAGGGGGACAGAAACATGGCTACACCTTC
TRBJ2-1 TRBV6-5 few 16 TRBD2 CASSYSGLAGDNEQFF TGTGCCAGCAGTTACTCAGGGCTAGCGGGAGACAATGAGCAGTTCTTC
TRBJ2-7 TRBV7-9 . 13 . CASSARSSYEQYF TGTGCCAGCAGCGCGAGAAGCTCCTACGAGCAGTACTTC
TRBJ1-5 TRBV15 . 15 TRBD1 CATSRVAGGNQPQHF TGTGCCACCAGCAGAGTGGCAGGGGGGAATCAGCCCCAGCATTTT
TRBJ1-1 TRBV4-2 . 14 TRBD1 CASSPGQGDTEAFF TGTGCCAGCAGCCCTGGACAGGGGGACACTGAAGCTTTCTTT
TRBJ2-2 TRBV6-1 . 14 TRBD2 CASGTSDYSGELFF TGTGCCAGTGGGACTAGCGACTATTCCGGGGAGCTGTTTTTT
TRBJ2-1 TRBV7-3 few 15 . CASSSSGGGSNEQFF TGTGCCAGCAGCTCCTCGGGGGGCGGGTCCAATGAGCAGTTCTTC